Here is one TCR beta chain with its context. Its antigen is not identified. V lost 1 base and J 1 base, leaving 8 bases between the germline ends. The germline CDR1 and CDR2 sequences are SGHRS and YFSETQ. This CDR3 is built from 14 residues. Amplification used 60 Vbeta primers and 13 Jbeta primers. Measured with immunoSEQ multiplex PCR; TCRdb has only the in-frame clones, and not every one. The sample has some 80,000 clones; approximately 80% are singletons. The sample is drawn from a study of cytomegalovirus exposure and HLA in healthy donors. Findings of the study overall: Researchers reportedly found TCR beta sequences accurately predicted most subjects' HLA-A and HLA-B alleles. Across donors, most TCRs were seen rarely, yet some public ones were widespread. Later analysis associated a missense DCLRE1C variant with TCR beta V- and J-gene trimming. In a later analysis, several top co-occurrence clusters appeared linked to parvovirus B19, influenza, CMV and Epstein-Barr virus.

Sequencing input: PBMCs. The rearrangement uses TRBV5-1 and TRBJ2-5, with D perhaps matching TRBD1 (5 bases). This clonotype was obtained from a middle-aged man in good health and CMV-seronegative. CDR3 region: CASSLIGAQETQYF. The CDR3 nucleotides are TGCGCCAGCAGCTTGATAGGGGCCCAAGAGACCCAGTACTTC.